By sample fraction, the clone carrying this T cell receptor beta chain is medium-sized. Germline V gene lookup returns CDR1 LGHDT and CDR2 YNNKEL (reference sequence). The CDR3 has 16 amino acids. Between the trimmed V and J ends, which lost 4 bases and 7 bases, there was a span of 20 bases. This specimen belongs to a study of patients and donors after allogeneic stem cell transplantation. TCRdb reprocessed the RT-PCR reads with MiXCR, giving one entry per CDR3 protein. The profile shows around 2,000 distinct CDR3 sequences, around 1.7% of them singletons. The genes are TRBV3-1 and TRBJ2-1; either TRBD1 or TRBD2 may fit D (5 bases each). The sequence derives from a human donor who was either an allogeneic HSCT recipient or a stem cell or donor lymphocyte infusion donor (not recorded which). It is not recorded whose cells these are; they may come from a transplant donor. What was sequenced was blood, either unsorted or a sorted T cell fraction (not recorded which). The CDR3 sequence is CASSPWGNGDMNEQFF. CDR3 DNA: TGTGCCAGCAGCCCATGGGGGAATGGAGACATGAATGAGCAGTTCTTC.